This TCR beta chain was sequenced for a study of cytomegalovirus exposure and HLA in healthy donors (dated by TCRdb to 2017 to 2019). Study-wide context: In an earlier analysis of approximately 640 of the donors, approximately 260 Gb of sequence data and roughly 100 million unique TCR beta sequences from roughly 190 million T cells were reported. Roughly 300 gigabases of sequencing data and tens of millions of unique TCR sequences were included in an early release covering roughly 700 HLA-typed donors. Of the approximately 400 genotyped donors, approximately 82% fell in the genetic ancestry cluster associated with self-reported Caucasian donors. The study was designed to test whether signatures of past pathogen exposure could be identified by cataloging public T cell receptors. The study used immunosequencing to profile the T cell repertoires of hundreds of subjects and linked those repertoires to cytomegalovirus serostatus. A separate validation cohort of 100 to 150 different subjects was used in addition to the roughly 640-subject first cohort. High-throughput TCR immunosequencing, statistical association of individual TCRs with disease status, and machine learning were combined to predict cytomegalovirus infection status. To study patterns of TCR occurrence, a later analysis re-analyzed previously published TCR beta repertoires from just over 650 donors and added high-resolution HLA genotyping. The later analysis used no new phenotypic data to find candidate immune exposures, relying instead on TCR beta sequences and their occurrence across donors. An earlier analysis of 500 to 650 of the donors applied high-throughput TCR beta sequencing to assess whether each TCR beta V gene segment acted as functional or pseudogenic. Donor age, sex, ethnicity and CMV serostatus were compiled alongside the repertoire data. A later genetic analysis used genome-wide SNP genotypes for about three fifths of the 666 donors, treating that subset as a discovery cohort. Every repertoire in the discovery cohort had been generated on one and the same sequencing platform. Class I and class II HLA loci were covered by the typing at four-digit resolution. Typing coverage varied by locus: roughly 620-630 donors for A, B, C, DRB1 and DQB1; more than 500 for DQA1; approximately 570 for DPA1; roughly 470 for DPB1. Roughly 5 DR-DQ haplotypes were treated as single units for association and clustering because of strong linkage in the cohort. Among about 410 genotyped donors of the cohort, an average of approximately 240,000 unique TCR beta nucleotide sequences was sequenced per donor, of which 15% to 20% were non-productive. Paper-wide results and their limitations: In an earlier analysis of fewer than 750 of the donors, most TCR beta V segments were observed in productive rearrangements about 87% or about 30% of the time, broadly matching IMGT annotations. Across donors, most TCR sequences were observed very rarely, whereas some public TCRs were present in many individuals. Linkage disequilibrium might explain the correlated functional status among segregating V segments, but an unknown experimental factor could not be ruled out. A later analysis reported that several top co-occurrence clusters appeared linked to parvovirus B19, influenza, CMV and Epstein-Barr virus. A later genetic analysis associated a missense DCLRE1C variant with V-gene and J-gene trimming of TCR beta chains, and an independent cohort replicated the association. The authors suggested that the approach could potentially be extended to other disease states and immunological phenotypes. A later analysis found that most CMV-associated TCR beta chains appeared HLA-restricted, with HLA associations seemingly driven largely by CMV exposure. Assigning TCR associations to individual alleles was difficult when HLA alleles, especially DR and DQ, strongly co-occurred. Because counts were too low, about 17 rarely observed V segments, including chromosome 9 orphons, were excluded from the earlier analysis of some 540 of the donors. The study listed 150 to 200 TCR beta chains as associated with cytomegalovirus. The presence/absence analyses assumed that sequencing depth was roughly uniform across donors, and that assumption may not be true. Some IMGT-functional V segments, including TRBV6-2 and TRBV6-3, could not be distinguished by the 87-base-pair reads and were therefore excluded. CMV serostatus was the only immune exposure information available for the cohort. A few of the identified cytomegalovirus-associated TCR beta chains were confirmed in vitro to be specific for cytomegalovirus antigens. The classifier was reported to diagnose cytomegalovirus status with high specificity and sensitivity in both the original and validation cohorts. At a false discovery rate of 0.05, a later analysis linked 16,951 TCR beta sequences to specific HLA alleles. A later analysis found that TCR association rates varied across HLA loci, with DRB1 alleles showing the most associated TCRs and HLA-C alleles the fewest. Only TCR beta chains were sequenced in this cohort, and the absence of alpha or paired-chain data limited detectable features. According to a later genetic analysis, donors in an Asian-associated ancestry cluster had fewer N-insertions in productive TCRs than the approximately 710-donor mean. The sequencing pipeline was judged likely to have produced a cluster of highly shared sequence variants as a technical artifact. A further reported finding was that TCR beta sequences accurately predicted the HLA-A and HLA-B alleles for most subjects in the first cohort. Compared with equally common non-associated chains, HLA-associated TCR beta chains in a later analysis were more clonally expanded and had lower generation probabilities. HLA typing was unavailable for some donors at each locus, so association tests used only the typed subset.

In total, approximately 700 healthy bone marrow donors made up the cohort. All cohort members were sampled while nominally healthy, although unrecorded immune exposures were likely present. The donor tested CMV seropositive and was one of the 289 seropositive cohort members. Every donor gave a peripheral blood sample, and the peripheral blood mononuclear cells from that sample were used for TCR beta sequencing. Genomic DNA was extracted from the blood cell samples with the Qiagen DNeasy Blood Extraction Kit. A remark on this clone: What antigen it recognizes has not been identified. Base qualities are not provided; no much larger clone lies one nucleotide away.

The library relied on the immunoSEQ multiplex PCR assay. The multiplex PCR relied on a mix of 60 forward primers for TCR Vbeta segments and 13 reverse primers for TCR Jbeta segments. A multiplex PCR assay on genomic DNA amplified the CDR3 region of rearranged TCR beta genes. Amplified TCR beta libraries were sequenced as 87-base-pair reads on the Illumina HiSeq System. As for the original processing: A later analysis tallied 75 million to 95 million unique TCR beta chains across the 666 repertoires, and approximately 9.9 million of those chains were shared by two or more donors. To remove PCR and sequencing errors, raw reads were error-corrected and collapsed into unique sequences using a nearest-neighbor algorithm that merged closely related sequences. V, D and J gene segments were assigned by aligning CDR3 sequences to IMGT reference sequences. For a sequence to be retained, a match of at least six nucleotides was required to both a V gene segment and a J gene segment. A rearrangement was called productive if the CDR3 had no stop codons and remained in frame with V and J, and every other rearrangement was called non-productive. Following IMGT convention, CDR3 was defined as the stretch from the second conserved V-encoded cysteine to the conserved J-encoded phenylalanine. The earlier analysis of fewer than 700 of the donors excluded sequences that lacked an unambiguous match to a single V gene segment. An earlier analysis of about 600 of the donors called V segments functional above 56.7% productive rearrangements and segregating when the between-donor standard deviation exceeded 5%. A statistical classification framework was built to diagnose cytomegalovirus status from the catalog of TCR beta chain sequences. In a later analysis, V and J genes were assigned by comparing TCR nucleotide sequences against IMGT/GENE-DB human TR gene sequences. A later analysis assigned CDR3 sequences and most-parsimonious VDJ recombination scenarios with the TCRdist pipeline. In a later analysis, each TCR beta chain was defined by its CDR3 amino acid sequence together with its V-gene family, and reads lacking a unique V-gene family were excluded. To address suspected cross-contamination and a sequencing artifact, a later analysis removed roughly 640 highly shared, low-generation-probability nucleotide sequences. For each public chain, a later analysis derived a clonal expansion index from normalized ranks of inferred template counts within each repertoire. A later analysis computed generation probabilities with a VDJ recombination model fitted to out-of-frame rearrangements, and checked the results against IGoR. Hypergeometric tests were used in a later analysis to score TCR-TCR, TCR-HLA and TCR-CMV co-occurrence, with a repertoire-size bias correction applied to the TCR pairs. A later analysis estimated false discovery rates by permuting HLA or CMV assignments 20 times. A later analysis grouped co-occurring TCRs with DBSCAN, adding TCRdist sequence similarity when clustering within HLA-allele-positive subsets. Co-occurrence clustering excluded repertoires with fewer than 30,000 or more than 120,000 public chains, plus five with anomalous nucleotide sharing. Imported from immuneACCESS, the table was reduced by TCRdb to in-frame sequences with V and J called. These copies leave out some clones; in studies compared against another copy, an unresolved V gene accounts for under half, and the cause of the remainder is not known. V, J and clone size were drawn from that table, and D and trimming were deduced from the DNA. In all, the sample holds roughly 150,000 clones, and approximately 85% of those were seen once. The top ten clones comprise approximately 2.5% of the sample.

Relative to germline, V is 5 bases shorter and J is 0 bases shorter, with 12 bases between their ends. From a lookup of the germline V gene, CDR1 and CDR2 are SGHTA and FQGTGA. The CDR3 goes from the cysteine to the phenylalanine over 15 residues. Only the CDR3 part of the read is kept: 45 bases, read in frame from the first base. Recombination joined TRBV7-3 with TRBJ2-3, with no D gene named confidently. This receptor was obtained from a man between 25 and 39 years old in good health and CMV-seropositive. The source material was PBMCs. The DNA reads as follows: TGTGCCAGCAGCCCCTTCTCGAGGAGCACAGATACGCAGTATTTT. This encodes CASSPFSRSTDTQYF.